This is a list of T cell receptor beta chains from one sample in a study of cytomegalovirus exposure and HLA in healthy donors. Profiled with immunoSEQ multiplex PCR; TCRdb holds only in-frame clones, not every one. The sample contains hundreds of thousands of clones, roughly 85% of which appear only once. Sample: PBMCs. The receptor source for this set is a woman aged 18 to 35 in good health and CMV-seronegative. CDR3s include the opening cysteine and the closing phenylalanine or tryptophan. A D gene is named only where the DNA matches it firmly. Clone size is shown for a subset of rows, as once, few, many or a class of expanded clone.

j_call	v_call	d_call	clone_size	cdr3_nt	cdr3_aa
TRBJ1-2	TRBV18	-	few	TGTGCCAGCTCACCCCCGGAGGGTGGAAACTATGGCTACACCTTC	CASSPPEGGNYGYTF
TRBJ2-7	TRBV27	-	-	TGTGCCAGCAGTTTATCCGACAGTCGAACCCCCTACGAGCAGTACTTC	CASSLSDSRTPYEQYF
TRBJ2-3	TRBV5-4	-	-	TGTGCCAGCAGATTGTGGGGGCCGAGCACAGATACGCAGTATTTT	CASRLWGPSTDTQYF
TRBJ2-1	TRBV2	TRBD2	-	TGTGCCAGCAGTGGAATAGCGGGAGGTGGGGAGTTCTTC	CASSGIAGGGEFF
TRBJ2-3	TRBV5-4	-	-	TGTGCCAGCAGGGGGGGGCCCACAGATACGCAGTATTTT	CASRGGPTDTQYF
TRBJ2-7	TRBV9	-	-	TGTGCCAGCAGCGCCGCCGCCGGGGGGCCCTACGAGCAGTACTTC	CASSAAAGGPYEQYF
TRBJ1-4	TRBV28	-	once	TGTGCCAGCTTGAACAGGGATCCCGACGAAAAACTGTTTTTT	CASLNRDPDEKLFF
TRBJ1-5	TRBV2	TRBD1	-	TGTGCCAGCAGGGCGGACAGGGGCAATCAGCCCCAGCATTTT	CASRADRGNQPQHF
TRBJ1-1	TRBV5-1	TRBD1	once	TGCGCCAGCGGTGTAGGGGGCGCGGACACTGAAGCTTTCTTT	CASGVGGADTEAFF
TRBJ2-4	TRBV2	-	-	TGTGCCAGCAGTGAGTGGGGGGAGATGGCCAAAAACATTCAGTACTTC	CASSEWGEMAKNIQYF
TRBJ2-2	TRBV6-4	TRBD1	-	TGTGCCAGCAGGCAGGGGGCCACCGGGGAGCTGTTTTTT	CASRQGATGELFF
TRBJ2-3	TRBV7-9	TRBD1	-	TGTGCCAGCAGCTCCGGACAGGCAGGGCGAACAGATACGCAGTATTTT	CASSSGQAGRTDTQYF
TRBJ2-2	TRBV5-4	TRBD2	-	TGTGCCAGCACCCGGCTAGCGGGGTCCGGGGAGCTGTTTTTT	CASTRLAGSGELFF
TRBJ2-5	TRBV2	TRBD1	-	TGTGCCAGCAGTGAAGGGGGGACAGGGGGACGGGAGACCCAGTACTTC	CASSEGGTGGRETQYF
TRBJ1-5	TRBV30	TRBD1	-	TGTGCCTGGAGTGTGGGGACAGGGTACAATCAGCCCCAGCATTTT	CAWSVGTGYNQPQHF
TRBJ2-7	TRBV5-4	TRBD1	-	TGTGCCAGCAGCTTAGGGGCAGGGGGAACCTACGAGCAGTACTTC	CASSLGAGGTYEQYF
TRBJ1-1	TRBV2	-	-	TGTGCCAGCAGAGTCAGGGGAGTGAACACTGAAGCTTTCTTT	CASRVRGVNTEAFF
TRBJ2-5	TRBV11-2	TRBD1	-	TGTGCCAGCAGCTTAAATTTGGGGACAGGGGAGTTGCAAGAGACCCAGTACTTC	CASSLNLGTGELQETQYF
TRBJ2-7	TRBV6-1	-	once	TGTGCCTGCGGGACAGCCGGCGCCCACGAGCAGTACTTC	CACGTAGAHEQYF
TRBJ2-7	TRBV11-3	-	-	TGTGCCAGCAGCTTGGGGGGAGACTACGAGCAGTACTTC	CASSLGGDYEQYF
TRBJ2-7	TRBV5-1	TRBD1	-	TGCGCCAGCAGCTCAACAGGGGGTCCCTACGAGCAGTACTTC	CASSSTGGPYEQYF
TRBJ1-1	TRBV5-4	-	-	TGTGCCAGCAGCACAGGGACCCGAGAAGCTTTCTTT	CASSTGTREAFF
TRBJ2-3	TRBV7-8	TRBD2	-	TGTGCCAGCAGCCTTCAACTACCGACTAGCGTCACAGATACGCAGTATTTT	CASSLQLPTSVTDTQYF
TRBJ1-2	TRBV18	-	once	TGTGCCAGCTCACTCTCGGGAAAACCCTCCTATGGCTACACCTTC	CASSLSGKPSYGYTF
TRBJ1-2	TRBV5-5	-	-	TGTGCCAGCAGCTGGGGAGAGGTCTATGGCTACACCTTC	CASSWGEVYGYTF
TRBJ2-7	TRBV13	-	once	TGTGCCAGCAGCTTAGCAGGTGGCGAGCAGTACTTC	CASSLAGGEQYF
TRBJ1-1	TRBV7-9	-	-	TGTGCCAGCAGCTTATTAAGAGGTGACACTGAAGCTTTCTTT	CASSLLRGDTEAFF
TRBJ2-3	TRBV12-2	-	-	TGTGCAAGTCGCTTACCACAGGGCCCAAACACAGATACGCAGTATTTT	CASRLPQGPNTDTQYF
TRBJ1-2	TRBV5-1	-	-	TGCGCCAGCAGCCCCGAGGGTGGCAGACCCTATGGCTACACCTTC	CASSPEGGRPYGYTF
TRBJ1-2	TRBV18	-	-	TGTGCCAGCTCACCTAGACAGTCTAACTATGGCTACACCTTC	CASSPRQSNYGYTF
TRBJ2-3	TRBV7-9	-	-	TGTGCCAGCAGCTATGGACAGCCCACAGATACGCAGTATTTT	CASSYGQPTDTQYF
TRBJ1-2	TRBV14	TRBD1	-	TGTGCCAGCAGCCAGTCGAGACAGGGTAATAACTATGGCTACACCTTC	CASSQSRQGNNYGYTF
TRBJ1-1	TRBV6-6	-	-	TGTGCCAGCAGTTACGAGGGAGACACTGAAGCTTTCTTT	CASSYEGDTEAFF
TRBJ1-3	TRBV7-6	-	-	TGTGCCAGCGTTAGAGGCACCATATATTTT	CASVRGTIYF
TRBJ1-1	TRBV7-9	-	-	TGTGCCAGCATCCGACCGGGGGTAGGGAACACTGAAGCTTTCTTT	CASIRPGVGNTEAFF
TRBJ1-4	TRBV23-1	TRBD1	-	TGCGCCAGCAGTCAATCCGGGACAGGGGTAGAATGGCTGTTTTTT	CASSQSGTGVEWLFF
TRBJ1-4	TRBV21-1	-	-	TGTGCCAGCAGCGACTGGACAGGGGTGGACGAAAAACTGTTTTTT	CASSDWTGVDEKLFF
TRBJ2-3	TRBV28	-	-	TGTGCCAGCAGTCCATCTTGGGGTCAGGGGCCCGCAGATACGCAGTATTTT	CASSPSWGQGPADTQYF
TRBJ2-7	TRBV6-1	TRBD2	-	TGTGCCAGCAGTGCGAATTTGCTAGCGGGGATCTACGAGCAGTACTTC	CASSANLLAGIYEQYF
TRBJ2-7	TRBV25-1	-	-	TGTGCCAGCAGCGCCTACGAGCAGTACTTC	CASSAYEQYF
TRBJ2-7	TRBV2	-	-	TGTGCCAGCAGTGGGCACGGGTTGGCGACCGAGCAGTACTTC	CASSGHGLATEQYF
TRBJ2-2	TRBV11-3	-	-	TGTGCCAGCAGCCGCGACGGGGAGCTGTTTTTT	CASSRDGELFF
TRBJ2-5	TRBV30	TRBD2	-	TGTGCCTGGAGTAACAGCGGGGGGGGAGAGACCCAGTACTTC	CAWSNSGGGETQYF
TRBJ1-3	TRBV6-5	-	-	TGTGCCAGCCCCGAGGGAAACACCATATATTTT	CASPEGNTIYF
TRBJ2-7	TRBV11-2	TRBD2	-	TGTGCCAGCAGCTTTGCGGGAGAGGGATACGAGCAGTACTTC	CASSFAGEGYEQYF
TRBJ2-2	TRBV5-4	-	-	TGTGCCAGCAGCTTAGGAGGCGGGGAGCTGTTTTTT	CASSLGGGELFF
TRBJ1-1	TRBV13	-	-	TGTGCCAGCACCTTACCCTGGGGGCGGAACACTGAAGCTTTCTTT	CASTLPWGRNTEAFF
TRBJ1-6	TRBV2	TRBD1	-	TGTGCCAGCAGTGGCGGACAGGGCAGCTCCTATAATTCACCCCTCCACTTT	CASSGGQGSSYNSPLHF
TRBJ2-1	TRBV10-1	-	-	TGCGCCAGCAGTGAGGTGCCAGGGGAGTGGTACAATGAGCAGTTCTTC	CASSEVPGEWYNEQFF
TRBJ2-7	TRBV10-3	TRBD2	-	TGTGCCATCAGTGAGGCGGGACTAGCGGGGGACTCCTACGAGCAGTACTTC	CAISEAGLAGDSYEQYF
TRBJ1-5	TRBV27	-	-	TGTGCCAGCAGTCCAGGGCTGAGTCAGCCCCAGCATTTT	CASSPGLSQPQHF
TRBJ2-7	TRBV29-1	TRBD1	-	TGCAGCGTTGAAGGACAGGGGTACTACGAGCAGTACTTC	CSVEGQGYYEQYF
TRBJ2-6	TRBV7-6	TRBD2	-	TGTGCCAGCAGCTCACCCTGGACTAGCGGGAGTAAGACCGGGGCCAACGTCCTGACTTTC	CASSSPWTSGSKTGANVLTF